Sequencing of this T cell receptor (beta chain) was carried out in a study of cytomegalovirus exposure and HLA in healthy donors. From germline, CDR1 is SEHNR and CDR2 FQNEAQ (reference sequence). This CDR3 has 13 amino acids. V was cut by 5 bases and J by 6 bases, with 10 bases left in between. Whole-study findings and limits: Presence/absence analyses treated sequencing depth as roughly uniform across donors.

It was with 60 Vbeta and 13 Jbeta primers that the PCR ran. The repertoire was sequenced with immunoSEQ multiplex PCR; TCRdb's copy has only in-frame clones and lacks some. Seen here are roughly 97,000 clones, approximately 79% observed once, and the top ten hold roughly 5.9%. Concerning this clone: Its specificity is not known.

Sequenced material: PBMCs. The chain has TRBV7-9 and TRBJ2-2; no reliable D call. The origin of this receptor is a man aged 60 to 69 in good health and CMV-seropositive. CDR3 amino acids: CASSISNPGELFF. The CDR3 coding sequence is TGTGCCAGCAGCATTTCTAACCCCGGGGAGCTGTTTTTT.